The clone carrying this T cell receptor (beta chain) was recorded a few times. Its antigen is not known. The data originate from a study of T cells after yellow fever vaccination. Study summary: Preparation used SMART-Seq v4 Ultra Low Input for the low-cell-number fractions.

General study findings and limits: Clonotype sharing between CD4 and CD8 compartments was small. Post-booster repertoires contained most primary-vaccination clones again (around 97% CD4, approximately 86% CD8).

The 5'RACE template-switching step produced TCR cDNA and added a universal primer site and UMIs. TCRdb processed the 5' RACE reads anew with MiXCR; each CDR3 protein has one entry. This table holds some 560,000 distinct CDR3 sequences, around a sixth found once. The CDR3 extends over 16 amino acids. Germline V lookup: CDR1 KGHSH, CDR2 LQKENI. V lost 3 bases to trimming and J lost 13 bases, with 22 bases between them. The origin of this receptor is a man between 18 and 29 years old who received the YFV17D yellow fever vaccine. This sample comprised PBMCs, obtained around 5 days after the first yellow fever vaccination. This chain connects TRBV18 to TRBJ1-6; D remains ambiguous. The CDR3: CASSPPDRGQLPPLHF. The CDR3 DNA reads TGTGCCAGCTCACCCCCGGACCGGGGTCAGTTGCCCCCCCTCCACTTT. Full variable domain (missing parts from reference TRBV18 and TRBJ1-6): NAGVMQNPRHLVRRRGQEARLRCSPMKGHSHVYWYRQLPEEGLKFMVYLQKENIIDESGMPKERFSAEFPKEGPSILRIQQVVRGDSAAYFCASSPPDRGQLPPLHFGNGTRLTVT.